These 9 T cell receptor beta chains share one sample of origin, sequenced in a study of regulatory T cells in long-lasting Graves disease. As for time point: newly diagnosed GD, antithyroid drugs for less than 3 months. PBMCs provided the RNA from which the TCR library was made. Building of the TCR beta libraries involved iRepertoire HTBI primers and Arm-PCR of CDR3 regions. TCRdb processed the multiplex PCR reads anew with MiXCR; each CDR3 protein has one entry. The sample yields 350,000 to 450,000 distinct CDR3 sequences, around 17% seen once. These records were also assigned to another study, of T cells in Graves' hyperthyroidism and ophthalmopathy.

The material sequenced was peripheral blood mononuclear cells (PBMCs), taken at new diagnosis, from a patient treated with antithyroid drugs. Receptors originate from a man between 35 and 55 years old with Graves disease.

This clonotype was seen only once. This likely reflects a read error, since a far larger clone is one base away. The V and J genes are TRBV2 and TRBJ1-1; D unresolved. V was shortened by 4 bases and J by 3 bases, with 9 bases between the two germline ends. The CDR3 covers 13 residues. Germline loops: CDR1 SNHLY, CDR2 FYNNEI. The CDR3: CASSAPGYTEAFF. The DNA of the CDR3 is TGTGCCAGCAGTGCCCCGGGCTACACTGAAGCTTTCTTT.

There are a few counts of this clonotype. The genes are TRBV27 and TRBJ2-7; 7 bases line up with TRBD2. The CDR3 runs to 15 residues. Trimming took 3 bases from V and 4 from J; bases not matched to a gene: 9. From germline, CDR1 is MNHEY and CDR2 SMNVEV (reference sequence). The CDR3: CASSLIAGGLYEQYF. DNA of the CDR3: TGTGCCAGCAGTTTGATAGCGGGTGGTTTATACGAGCAGTACTTC.

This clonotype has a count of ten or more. The CDR3 spells CASSQPSGWGSDTQYF. DNA of the CDR3: TGTGCCAGCAGCCAACCGAGCGGGTGGGGATCAGATACGCAGTATTTT. This chain links TRBV6-1 with TRBJ2-3, with D perhaps matching TRBD2 (6 bases). Germline V gives CDR1 MNHNS, CDR2 SASEGT. The length of the CDR3 is 16 residues. V lost 6 bases and J lost 4, with 20 bases in between.

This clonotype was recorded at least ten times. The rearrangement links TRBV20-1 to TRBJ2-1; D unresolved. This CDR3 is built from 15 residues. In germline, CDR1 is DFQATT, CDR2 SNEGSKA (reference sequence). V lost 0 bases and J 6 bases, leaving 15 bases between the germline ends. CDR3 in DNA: TGCAGTGCTAGAGATGCGCCCCCGCAAGCCAATGAGCAGTTCTTC. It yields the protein CSARDAPPQANEQFF.

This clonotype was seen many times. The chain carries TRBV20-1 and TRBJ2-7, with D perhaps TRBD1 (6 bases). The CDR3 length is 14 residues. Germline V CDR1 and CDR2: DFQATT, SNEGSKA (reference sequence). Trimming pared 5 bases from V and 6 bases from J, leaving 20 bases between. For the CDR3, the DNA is TGCAGTGCTGATCCCCTGTGGGGGCCAGGCGAGCAGTACTTC. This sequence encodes CSADPLWGPGEQYF.

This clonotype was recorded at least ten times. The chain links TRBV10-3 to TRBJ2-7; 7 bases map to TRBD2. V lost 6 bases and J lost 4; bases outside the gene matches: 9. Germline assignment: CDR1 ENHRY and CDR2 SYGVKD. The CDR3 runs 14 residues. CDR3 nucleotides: TGTGCCATCAGGGACACGATCGGGGGGTACGAGCAGTACTTC. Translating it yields CAIRDTIGGYEQYF.

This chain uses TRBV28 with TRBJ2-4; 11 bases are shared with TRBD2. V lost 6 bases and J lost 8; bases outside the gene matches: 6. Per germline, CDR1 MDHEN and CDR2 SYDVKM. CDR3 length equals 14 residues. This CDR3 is CASSPTSGVYIQYF. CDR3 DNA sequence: TGTGCCAGCAGCCCGACTAGCGGGGTATACATTCAGTACTTC.

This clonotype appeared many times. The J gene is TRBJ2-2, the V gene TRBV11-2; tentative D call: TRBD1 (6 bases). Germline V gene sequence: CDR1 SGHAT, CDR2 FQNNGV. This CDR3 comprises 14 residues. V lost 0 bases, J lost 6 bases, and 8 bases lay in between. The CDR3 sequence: CASSLDHRAGELFF. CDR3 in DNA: TGTGCCAGCAGCTTAGACCACAGGGCCGGGGAGCTGTTTTTT.

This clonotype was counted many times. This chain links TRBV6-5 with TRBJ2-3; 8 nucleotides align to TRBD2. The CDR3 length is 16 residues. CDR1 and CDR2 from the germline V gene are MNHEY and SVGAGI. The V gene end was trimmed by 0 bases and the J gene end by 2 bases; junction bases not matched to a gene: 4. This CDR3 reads CASSYSRGAFTDTQYF. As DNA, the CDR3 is TGTGCCAGCAGTTACTCGCGGGGGGCGTTCACAGATACGCAGTATTTT.